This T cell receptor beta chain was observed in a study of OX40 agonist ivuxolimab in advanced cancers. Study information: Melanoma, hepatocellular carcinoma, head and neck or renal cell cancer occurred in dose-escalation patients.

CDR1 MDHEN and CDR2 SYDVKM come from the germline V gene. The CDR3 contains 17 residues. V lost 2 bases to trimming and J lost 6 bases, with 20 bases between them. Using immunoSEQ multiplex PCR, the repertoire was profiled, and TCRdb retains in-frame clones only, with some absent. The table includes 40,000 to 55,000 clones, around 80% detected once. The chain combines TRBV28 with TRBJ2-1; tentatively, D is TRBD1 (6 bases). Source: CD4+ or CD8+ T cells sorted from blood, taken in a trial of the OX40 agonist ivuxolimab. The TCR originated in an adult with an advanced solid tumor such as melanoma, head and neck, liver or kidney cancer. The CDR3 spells CASSLMGQGQGSNEQFF. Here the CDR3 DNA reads TGTGCCAGCAGTTTAATGGGCCAGGGGCAAGGATCCAATGAGCAGTTCTTC. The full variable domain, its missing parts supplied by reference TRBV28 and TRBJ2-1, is DVKVTQSSRYLVKRTGEKVFLECVQDMDHENMFWYRQDPGLGLRLIYFSYDVKMKEKGDIPEGYSVSREKKERFSLILESASTNQTSMYLCASSLMGQGQGSNEQFFGPGTRLTVL.